This T cell receptor beta chain derives from a study of T-cell memory formation after mild COVID-19. Study at large: Among the donors, TCR clusters were largely specific to each donor.

Study-wide results and limits: Memory sampled before infection contained some responding clones, suggesting cross-reactive memory joined. The study found contracting CD4+ clones mainly in CM and EM and contracting CD8+ clones in EMRA. The SARS-CoV-2 specificity of second-wave clones reaching peak at day 37 remained unverified.

TCRdb re-called the 5' RACE reads through MiXCR, storing one row per CDR3 protein. The sample contains under 250,000 distinct CDR3 sequences, around 27% of which appear only once. A remark on this clonotype: As yet, its antigen is unknown.

The CDR3 is 12 residues long. CDR1 is SSHAT, CDR2 FNYEAQ, per germline (reference sequence). Trimming pared 5 bases from V and 1 base from J, leaving 2 bases between. Sequencing was carried out using PBMCs or a T cell subset sorted from them (not recorded which). The clonotype comes from an adult woman who had mild COVID-19 (a few samples of this study predate the infection). Cell type and time point are not known. This rearrangement joins TRBV7-7 to TRBJ2-2; no reliable D call. The CDR3 loop is CASSMNTGELFF. For the CDR3, the DNA is TGTGCCAGCAGCATGAACACCGGGGAGCTGTTTTTT.